The 16 T cell receptor beta chains below were found in one sample sequenced in a study of OX40 agonist ivuxolimab in advanced cancers. Only in-frame clones appear in the TCRdb table, and some are missing; sequencing was by immunoSEQ multiplex PCR. Among 65,000 to 80,000 clones listed, less than 85% were seen once. The input for sequencing was CD4+ or CD8+ T cells sorted from blood, taken in a trial of the OX40 agonist ivuxolimab. These receptors all come from an adult with an advanced solid tumor such as melanoma, head and neck, liver or kidney cancer.

V is TRBV5-8 and J is TRBJ1-1; D possibly corresponds to TRBD1 (5 bases). Germline V lookup: CDR1 SGHTS, CDR2 YDEGEE. Between the trimmed V and J ends, which lost 0 bases and 8 bases, there was a span of 5 bases. There are 11 residues in the CDR3. In DNA, the CDR3 is TGTGCCAGCAGCTTGGGACAGGAAGCTTTCTTT. This codes for CASSLGQEAFF.

The genes are TRBV25-1 and TRBJ2-1; 8 positions agree with TRBD1. From germline, CDR1 is MGHDK and CDR2 SYGVNS. This CDR3 contains 14 residues. V shed 1 base and J 9 bases; nucleotides not matched to a gene: 5. The DNA for the CDR3 is TGTGCCAGCAGTGAATTCGGACAGGGACCTGAGCAGTTCTTC. It specifies CASSEFGQGPEQFF.

V gene TRBV27 combines with J gene TRBJ2-5; the match to TRBD2 covers 8 bases. After removal of 5 bases from V and 7 bases from J, the junction contained 9 bases not matched to a gene. CDR1 and CDR2 from the germline V gene are MNHEY and SMNVEV (reference sequence). The CDR3 covers 14 residues. The CDR3 sequence: CASSLGGAGGTQYF. The CDR3 nucleotides are TGTGCCAGCAGTCTCGGGGGGGCTGGGGGGACCCAGTACTTC.

The chain couples TRBV9 to TRBJ1-5, with unresolved D. This CDR3 is built from 13 residues. V gave up 4 bases and J gave up 3 bases, with 8 bases separating them. Germline CDR1 SGDLS, CDR2 YYNGEE. CDR3 sequence: CASSRHDNQPQHF. The DNA for the CDR3 is TGTGCCAGCAGCCGACACGACAATCAGCCCCAGCATTTT.

This chain joins TRBV15 and TRBJ1-2; 11 bases map to TRBD1. CDR1 and CDR2 from the germline V gene are LNHNV and YYDKDF (reference sequence). This CDR3 comprises 15 residues. Trimming at V came to 10 bases and at J to 6 bases, leaving 13 bases not matched to a gene. The CDR3 bases are TGTGCCAGTTCGGACAGGGGGCGCATTAATGATGGCTACACCTTC. It codes for CASSDRGRINDGYTF.

CDR3 sequence reads: CASMGTGGSYEQYF. In DNA form, the CDR3 reads TGTGCCAGCATGGGGACAGGGGGTTCCTACGAGCAGTACTTC. This rearrangement joins TRBV6-5 to TRBJ2-7, with 11 bases aligning to TRBD1. Germline V gene sequence: CDR1 MNHEY, CDR2 SVGAGI. The CDR3 has 14 residues. V gave up 7 bases and J gave up 1 base; unmatched junction bases: 3.

This chain uses TRBV5-1 with TRBJ1-4; 8 nucleotides agree with TRBD1. Germline V gene sequence: CDR1 SGHRS, CDR2 YFSETQ. The CDR3 sequence is 17 residues long. V lost 4 bases, J lost 4 bases, and 12 bases stayed unmatched. The CDR3 protein is CASSPGGRPRHNEKLFF. CDR3 DNA sequence: TGCGCCAGCAGCCCAGGGGGCCGCCCTCGGCATAATGAAAAACTGTTTTTT.

Of note for this clone: This sample includes further DNA sequences coding for the same CDR3. CDR3: CASSVASYNEQFF. The DNA for the CDR3 is TGTGCCAGCAGCGTAGCCTCCTACAATGAGCAGTTCTTC. The chain couples TRBV9 to TRBJ2-1; no clear D. This CDR3 region has 13 residues. Germline lookup yields CDR1 SGDLS and CDR2 YYNGEE. V lost 0 bases and J lost 0, with 1 base in between.

The chain has TRBV10-3 and TRBJ1-4; the match to TRBD1 covers 7 bases. CDR3 size: 15 residues. The V gene end was trimmed by 2 bases and the J gene end by 4 bases; junction bases not matched to a gene: 4. CDR1 is ENHRY, CDR2 SYGVKD, per germline. CDR3 nucleotide sequence: TGTGCCATCAGTGAGGGGGACAGACTTAATGAAAAACTGTTTTTT. Translated, it gives CAISEGDRLNEKLFF.

The rearrangement joins TRBV5-4 to TRBJ1-2; no clear D gene. V gave up 0 bases and J gave up 10 bases, with 22 bases separating them. The CDR3 loop spans 16 amino acids. Germline-derived CDR1 and CDR2 are SGHNT and YYREEE (reference sequence). CDR3 bases: TGTGCCAGCAGCTTGGTCATCCGCCCCCTATTAGATGACTACACCTTC. It encodes CASSLVIRPLLDDYTF.

This clone has just one count. This chain links TRBV7-2 with TRBJ2-5, with a tentative D call TRBD1 (5 bases). CDR1 SGHTA and CDR2 FQGNSA come from the germline V gene. Trimming removed 1 base from V and 4 bases from J, with 10 bases in between. The CDR3 has 14 amino acids. Written as DNA, the CDR3 is TGTGCCAGCAGCTTAGTTAGCAGGGCAGAGACCCAGTACTTC. Its translation is CASSLVSRAETQYF.

V and J are TRBV30 and TRBJ1-2; tentatively, D is TRBD1 (6 bases). In germline, CDR1 is GTSNPN, CDR2 SVGIG (reference sequence). The CDR3 spans 15 residues. Trimming pared 0 bases from V and 6 bases from J, leaving 17 bases between. CDR3 sequence: CAWSVGRGGLDGYTF. As DNA, the CDR3 is TGTGCCTGGAGTGTGGGAAGGGGGGGGCTCGATGGCTACACCTTC.

V gene TRBV5-5 combines with J gene TRBJ2-3; 7 bases agree with TRBD1. Germline CDR1 and CDR2: SGHKS and YYEKEE (reference sequence). V shed 4 bases, J shed 5 bases, and the junction held 7 bases outside the gene matches. The CDR3 runs to 14 residues. CDR3 nucleotide sequence: TGTGCCAGCAGCCGTCGAGGGGGCGAAGATACGCAGTATTTT. Its translation: CASSRRGGEDTQYF.

This chain joins TRBV18 and TRBJ1-1; D call uncertain. The CDR3 runs 15 residues. V shed 2 bases and J shed 1 base, with 11 bases lying between them. Germline V gives CDR1 KGHSH, CDR2 LQKENI. The CDR3 sequence is CASSPSATWNTEAFF. CDR3 nucleotide sequence: TGTGCCAGCTCACCATCGGCAACTTGGAACACTGAAGCTTTCTTT.

J is TRBJ2-7 and V is TRBV10-3, with D possibly being TRBD2 (6 bases). The V gene's germline CDR1 is ENHRY and CDR2 SYGVKD. This CDR3 comprises 11 residues. V lost 7 bases, J lost 6 bases, and 10 bases lay in between. The CDR3 DNA reads TGTGCCATCACGGCGGGATCCGAGCAGTACTTC. It yields the protein CAITAGSEQYF.

This rearrangement joins TRBV5-4 to TRBJ2-7, with D possibly being TRBD1 (8 bases). Trimming removed 4 bases at V and 1 base at J, with 15 bases between. This CDR3 has 15 amino acids. Germline CDR1 and CDR2: SGHNT and YYREEE (reference sequence). The CDR3 loop reads CASSRTGRGSYEQYF. Written as DNA, the CDR3 is TGTGCCAGCAGCAGGACAGGGAGGGGGTCCTACGAGCAGTACTTC.